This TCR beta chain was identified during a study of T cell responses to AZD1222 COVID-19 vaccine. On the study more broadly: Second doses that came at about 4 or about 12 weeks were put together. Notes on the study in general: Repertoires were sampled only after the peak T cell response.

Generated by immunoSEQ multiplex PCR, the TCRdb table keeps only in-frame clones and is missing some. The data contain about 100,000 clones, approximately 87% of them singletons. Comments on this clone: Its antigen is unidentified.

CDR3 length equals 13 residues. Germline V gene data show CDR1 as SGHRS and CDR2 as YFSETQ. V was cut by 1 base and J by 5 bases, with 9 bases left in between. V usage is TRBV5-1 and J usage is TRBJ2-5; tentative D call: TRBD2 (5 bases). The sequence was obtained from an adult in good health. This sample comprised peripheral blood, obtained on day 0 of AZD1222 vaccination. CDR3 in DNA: TGCGCCAGCAGCTTGCTCACGGGGGAGACCCAGTACTTC. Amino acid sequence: CASSLLTGETQYF.